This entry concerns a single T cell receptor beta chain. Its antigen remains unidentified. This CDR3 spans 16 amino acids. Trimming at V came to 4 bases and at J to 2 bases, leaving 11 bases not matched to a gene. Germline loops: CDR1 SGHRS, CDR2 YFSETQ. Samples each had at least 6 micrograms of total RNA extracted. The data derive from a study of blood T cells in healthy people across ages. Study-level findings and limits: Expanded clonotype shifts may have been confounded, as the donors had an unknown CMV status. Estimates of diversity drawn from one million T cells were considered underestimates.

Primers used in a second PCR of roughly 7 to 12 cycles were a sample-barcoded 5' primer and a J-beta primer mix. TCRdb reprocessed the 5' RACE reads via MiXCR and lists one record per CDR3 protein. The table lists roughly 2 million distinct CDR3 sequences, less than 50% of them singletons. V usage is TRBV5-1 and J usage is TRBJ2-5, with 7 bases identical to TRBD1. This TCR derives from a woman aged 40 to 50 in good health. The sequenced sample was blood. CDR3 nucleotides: TGCGCCAGCAGCCCGGGCGACAGGGTTATTCAAGAGACCCAGTACTTC. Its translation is CASSPGDRVIQETQYF.